The T cell receptor beta chain described here comes from a study of CD4 T cells in relation to SARS-CoV-2 and coronaviruses. This clone showed up just once. Antigen specificity is unknown. From germline, CDR1 is SGDLS and CDR2 YYNGEE. The CDR3 extends over 15 amino acids. The trim removed 0 bases at V and 5 bases at J, leaving 6 bases unmatched. The repertoire was sequenced with immunoSEQ multiplex PCR; TCRdb's copy has only in-frame clones and lacks some. The profile shows roughly 38,000 clones, 84% of them singletons. The V gene is TRBV9, the J gene TRBJ2-5; TRBD2 matches 8 bases. Sequencing was carried out using naive CD4+ T cells from PBMCs, cultured in vitro. Stated subset: naive CD4+ T cells isolated by negative enrichment. The receptor was isolated from an adult with COVID-19. The chain's CDR3 is CASSVDFREGETQYF. In nucleotides, the CDR3 is TGTGCCAGCAGCGTAGATTTTCGGGAGGGGGAGACCCAGTACTTC.